This TCR beta chain originates from a study of blood T cell repertoires in COVID-19. Produced via immunoSEQ multiplex PCR; TCRdb's table is partial and in-frame only. The table lists about 230,000 clones, around 82% of them singletons. Germline values: CDR1 ENHRY, CDR2 SYGVKD. There are 13 residues in the CDR3. The trim removed 7 bases at V and 8 bases at J, leaving 7 bases unmatched. This receptor was taken from a man aged 50-59 years with active or convalescent COVID-19. The rearrangement links TRBV10-3 to TRBJ1-4; the match to TRBD1 covers 7 bases. Sequencing was performed on peripheral blood. Here the CDR3 reads CAIKEGAGEKLFF. The DNA of the CDR3 is TGTGCCATCAAGGAGGGGGCGGGGGAAAAACTGTTTTTT.